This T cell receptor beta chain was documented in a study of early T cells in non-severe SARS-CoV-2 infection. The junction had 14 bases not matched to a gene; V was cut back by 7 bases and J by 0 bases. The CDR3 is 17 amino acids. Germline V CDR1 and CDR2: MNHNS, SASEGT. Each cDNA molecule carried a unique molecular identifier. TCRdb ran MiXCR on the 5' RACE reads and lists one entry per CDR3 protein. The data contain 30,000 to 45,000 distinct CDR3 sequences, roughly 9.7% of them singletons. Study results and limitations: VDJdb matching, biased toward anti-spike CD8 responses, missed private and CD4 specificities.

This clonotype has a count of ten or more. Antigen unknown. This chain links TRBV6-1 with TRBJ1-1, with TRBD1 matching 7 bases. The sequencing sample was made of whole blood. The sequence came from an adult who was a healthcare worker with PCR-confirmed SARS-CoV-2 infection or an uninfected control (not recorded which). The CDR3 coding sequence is TGTGCCAGCAACTACAGGGGTGGCGGTTATGTGAACACTGAAGCTTTCTTT. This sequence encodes CASNYRGGGYVNTEAFF.